This T cell receptor (beta chain) was identified during a study of CD8 T cells in ankylosing spondylitis. Notes on the study in general: From matched ankylosing spondylitis synovial fluid, disease-linked clones were reportedly recovered at significantly enriched levels. A motif of several highly homologous TCR beta variants was seen as apparently characteristic of ankylosing spondylitis blood.

The V gene lost 0 bases and the J gene lost 0 bases, with 5 bases spanning the gap. CDR3 length: 14 residues. CDR1 SEHNR and CDR2 FQNEAQ come from the germline V gene (reference sequence). This clonotype was seen many times. Antigen: not known. Quantitative barcoded 5'-RACE was used to prepare TCR beta libraries. One entry per CDR3 protein results from TCRdb running MiXCR on the 5' RACE reads. The sample yields hundreds of thousands of distinct CDR3 sequences, roughly 13% seen once. The receptor comes from a male donor with ankylosing spondylitis. Sequenced input: blood, either unsorted or a sorted T cell fraction (not recorded which). The V and J genes are TRBV7-9 and TRBJ2-5; tentatively, D is TRBD1 (5 bases). The CDR3 DNA follows: TGTGCCAGCAGCTTAGCGGGGCACCAAGAGACCCAGTACTTC. Translating it yields CASSLAGHQETQYF. The full variable domain, its missing parts supplied by reference TRBV7-9 and TRBJ2-5, is DTGVSQNPRHKITKRGQNVTFRCDPISEHNRLYWYRQTLGQGPEFLTYFQNEAQLEKSRLLSDRFSAERPKGSFSTLEIQRTEQGDSAMYLCASSLAGHQETQYFGPGTRLLVL.